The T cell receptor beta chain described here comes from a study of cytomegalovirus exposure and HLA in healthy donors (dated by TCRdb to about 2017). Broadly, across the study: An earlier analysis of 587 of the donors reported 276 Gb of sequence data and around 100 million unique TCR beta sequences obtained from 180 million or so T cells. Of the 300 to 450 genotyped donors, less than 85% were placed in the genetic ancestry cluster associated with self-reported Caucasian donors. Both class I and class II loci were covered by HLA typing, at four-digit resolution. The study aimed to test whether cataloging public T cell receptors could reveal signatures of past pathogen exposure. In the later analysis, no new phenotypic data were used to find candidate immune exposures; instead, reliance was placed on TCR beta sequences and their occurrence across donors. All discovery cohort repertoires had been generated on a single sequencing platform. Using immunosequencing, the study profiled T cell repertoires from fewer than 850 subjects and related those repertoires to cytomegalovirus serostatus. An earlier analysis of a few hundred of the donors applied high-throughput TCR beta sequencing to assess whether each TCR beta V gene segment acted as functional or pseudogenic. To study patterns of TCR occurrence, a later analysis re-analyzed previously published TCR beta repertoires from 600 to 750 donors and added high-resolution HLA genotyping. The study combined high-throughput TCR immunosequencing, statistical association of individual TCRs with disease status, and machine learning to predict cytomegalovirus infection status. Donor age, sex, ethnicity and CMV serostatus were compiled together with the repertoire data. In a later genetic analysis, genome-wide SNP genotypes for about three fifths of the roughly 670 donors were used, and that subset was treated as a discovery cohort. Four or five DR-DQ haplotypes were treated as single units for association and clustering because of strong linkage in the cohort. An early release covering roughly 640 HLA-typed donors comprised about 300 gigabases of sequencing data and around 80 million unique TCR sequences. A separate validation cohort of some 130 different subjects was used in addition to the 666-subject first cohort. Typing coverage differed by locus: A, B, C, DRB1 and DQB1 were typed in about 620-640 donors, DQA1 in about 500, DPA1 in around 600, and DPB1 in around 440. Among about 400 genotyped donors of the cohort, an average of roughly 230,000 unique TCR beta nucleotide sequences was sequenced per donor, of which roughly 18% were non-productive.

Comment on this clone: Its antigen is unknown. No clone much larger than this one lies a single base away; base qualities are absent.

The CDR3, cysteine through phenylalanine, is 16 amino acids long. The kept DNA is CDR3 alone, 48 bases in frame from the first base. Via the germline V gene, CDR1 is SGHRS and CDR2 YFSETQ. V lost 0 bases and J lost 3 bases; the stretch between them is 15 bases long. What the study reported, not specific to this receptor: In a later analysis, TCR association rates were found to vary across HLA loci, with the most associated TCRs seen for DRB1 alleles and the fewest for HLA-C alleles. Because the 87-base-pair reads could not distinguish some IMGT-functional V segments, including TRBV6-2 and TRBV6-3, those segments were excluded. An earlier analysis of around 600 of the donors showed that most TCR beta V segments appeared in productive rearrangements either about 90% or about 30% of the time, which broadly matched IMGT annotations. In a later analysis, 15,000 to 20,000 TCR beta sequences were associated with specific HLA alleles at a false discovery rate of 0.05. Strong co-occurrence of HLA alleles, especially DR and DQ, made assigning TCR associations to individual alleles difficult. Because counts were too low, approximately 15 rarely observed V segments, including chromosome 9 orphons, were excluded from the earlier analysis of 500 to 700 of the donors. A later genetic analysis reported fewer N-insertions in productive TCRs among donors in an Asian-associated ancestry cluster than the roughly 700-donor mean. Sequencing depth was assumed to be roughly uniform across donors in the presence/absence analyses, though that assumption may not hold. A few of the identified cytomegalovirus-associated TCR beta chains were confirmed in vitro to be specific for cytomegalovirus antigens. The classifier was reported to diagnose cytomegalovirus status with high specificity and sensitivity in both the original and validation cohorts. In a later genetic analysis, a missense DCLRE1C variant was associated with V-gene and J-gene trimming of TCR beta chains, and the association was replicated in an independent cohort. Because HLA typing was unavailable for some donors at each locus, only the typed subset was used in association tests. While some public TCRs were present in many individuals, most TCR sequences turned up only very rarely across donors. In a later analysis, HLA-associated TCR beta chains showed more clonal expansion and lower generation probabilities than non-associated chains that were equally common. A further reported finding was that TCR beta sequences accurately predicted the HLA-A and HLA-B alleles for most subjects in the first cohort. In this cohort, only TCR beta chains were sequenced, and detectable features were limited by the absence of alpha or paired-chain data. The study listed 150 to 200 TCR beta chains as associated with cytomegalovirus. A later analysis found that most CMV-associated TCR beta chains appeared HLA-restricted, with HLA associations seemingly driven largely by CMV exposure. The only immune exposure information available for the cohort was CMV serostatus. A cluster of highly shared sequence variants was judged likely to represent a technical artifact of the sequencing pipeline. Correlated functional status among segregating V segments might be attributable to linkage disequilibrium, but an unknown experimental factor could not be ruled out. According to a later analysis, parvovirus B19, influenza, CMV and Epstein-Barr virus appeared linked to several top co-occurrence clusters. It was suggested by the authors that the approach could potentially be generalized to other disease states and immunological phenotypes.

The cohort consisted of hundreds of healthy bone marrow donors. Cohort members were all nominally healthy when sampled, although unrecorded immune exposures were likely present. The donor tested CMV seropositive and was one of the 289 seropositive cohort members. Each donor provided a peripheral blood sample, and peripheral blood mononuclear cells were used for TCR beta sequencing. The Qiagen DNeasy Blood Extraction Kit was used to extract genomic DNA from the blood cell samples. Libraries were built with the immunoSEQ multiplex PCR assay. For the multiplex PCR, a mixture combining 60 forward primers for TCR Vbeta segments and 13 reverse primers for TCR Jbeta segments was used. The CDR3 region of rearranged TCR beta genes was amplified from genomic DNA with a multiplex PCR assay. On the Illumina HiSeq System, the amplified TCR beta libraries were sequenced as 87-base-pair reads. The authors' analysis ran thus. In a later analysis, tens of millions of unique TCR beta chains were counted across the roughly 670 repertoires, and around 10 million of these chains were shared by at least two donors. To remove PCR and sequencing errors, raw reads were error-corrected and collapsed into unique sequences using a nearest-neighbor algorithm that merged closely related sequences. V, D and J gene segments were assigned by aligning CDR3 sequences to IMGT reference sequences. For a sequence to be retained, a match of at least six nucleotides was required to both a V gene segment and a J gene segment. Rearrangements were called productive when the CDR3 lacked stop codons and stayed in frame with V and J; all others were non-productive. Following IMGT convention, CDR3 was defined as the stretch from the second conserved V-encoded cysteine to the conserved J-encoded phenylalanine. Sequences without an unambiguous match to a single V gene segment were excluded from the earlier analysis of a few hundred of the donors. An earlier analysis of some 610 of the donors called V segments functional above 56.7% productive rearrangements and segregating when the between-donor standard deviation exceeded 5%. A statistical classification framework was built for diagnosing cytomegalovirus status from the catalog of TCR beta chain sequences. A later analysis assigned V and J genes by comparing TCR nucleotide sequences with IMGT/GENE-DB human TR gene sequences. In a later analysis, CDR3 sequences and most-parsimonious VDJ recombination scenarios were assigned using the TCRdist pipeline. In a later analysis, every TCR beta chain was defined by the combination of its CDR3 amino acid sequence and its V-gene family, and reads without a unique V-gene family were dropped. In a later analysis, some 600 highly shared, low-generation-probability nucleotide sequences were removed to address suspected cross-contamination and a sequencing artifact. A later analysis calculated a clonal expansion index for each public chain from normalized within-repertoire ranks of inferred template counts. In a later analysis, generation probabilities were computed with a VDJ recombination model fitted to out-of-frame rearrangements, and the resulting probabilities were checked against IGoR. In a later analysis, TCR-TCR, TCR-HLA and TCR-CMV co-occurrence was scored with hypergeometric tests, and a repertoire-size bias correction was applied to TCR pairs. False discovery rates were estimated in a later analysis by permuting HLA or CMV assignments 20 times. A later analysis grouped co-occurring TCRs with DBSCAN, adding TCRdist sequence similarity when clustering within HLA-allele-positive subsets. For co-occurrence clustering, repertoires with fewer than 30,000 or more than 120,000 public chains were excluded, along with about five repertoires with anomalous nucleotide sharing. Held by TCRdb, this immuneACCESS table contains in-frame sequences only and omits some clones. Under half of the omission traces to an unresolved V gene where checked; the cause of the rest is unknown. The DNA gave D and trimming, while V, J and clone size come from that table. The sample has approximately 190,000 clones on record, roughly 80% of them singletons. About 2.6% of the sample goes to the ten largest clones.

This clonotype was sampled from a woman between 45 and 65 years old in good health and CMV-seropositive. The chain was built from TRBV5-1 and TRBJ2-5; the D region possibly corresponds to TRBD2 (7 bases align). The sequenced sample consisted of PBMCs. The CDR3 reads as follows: CASSLVGGGVEETQYF. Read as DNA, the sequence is TGCGCCAGCAGCTTGGTCGGAGGGGGGGTGGAAGAGACCCAGTACTTC. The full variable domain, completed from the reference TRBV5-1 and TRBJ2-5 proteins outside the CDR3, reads KAGVTQTPRYLIKTRGQQVTLSCSPISGHRSVSWYQQTPGQGLQFLFEYFSETQRNKGNFPGRFSGRQFSNSRSEMNVSTLELGDSALYLCASSLVGGGVEETQYFGPGTRLLVL.